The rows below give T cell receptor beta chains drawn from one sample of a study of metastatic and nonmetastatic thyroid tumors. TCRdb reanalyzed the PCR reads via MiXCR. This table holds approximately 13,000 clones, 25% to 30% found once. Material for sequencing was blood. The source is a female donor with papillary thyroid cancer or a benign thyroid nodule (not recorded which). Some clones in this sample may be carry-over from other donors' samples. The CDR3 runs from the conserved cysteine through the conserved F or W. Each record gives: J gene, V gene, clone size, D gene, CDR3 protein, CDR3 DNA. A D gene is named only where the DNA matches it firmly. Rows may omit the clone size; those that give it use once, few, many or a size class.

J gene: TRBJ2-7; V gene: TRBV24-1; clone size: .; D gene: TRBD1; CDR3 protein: CANGQGREQYF; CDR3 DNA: TGTGCCAACGGACAGGGGCGCGAGCAGTACTTC
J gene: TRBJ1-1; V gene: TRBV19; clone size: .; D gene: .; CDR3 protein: CASSSQYEAFF; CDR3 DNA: TGTGCCAGTAGTTCCCAGTACGAAGCTTTCTTT
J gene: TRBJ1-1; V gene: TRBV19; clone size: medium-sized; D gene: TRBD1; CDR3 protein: CASSIELGTGTEAFF; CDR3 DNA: TGTGCCAGTAGTATAGAATTAGGGACAGGAACTGAAGCTTTCTTT
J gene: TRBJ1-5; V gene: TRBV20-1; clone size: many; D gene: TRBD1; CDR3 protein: CSARGTGLIPQGQPQHF; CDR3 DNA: TGCAGTGCTAGGGGGACAGGGTTAATCCCCCAAGGACAGCCCCAGCATTTT
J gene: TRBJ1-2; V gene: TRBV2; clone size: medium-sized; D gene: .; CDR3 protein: CASSEARGAYGYTF; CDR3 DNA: TGTGCCAGCAGTGAAGCTCGTGGGGCATATGGCTACACCTTC
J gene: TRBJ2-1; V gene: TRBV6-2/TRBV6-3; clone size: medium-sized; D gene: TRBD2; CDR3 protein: CASSYPPGTSGYNEQFF; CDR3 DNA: TGTGCCAGCAGTTACCCCCCCGGGACTAGCGGTTACAATGAGCAGTTCTTC
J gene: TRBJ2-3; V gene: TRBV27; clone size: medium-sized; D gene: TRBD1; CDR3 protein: CASSSRQGTDTQYF; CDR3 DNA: TGTGCCAGCAGTTCGAGACAGGGAACAGATACGCAGTATTTT
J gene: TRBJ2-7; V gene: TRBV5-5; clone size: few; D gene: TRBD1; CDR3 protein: CASSLTGRQGGDEQYF; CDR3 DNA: TGTGCCAGCAGCTTGACCGGGAGACAGGGGGGGGACGAGCAGTACTTC
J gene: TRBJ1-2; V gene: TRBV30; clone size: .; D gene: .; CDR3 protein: CAWSVRKGEGYGYTF; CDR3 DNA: TGTGCCTGGAGTGTACGGAAAGGGGAGGGGTATGGCTACACCTTC
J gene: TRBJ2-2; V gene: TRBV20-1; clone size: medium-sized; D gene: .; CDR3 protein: CSARGWDVDSPNTGELFF; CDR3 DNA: TGCAGTGCTAGAGGGTGGGACGTAGACAGCCCGAACACCGGGGAGCTGTTTTTT
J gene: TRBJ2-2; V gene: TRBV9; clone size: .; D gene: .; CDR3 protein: CASRLTVAGEPTGELFF; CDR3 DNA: TGTGCCAGCAGACTCACCGTAGCTGGAGAGCCTACCGGGGAGCTGTTTTTT
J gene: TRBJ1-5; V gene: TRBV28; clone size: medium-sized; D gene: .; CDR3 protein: CASRWARGGNQPQHF; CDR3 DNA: TGTGCCAGCAGGTGGGCGAGGGGTGGAAATCAGCCCCAGCATTTT
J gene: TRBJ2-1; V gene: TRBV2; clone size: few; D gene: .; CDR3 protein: CASHLGRDTYNEQFF; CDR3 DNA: TGTGCCAGCCATCTTGGGCGAGATACCTACAATGAGCAGTTCTTC
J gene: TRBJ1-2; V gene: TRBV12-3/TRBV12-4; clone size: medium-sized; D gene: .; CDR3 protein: CASSAQGNYGYTF; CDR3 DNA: TGTGCCAGCAGTGCCCAGGGTAACTATGGCTACACCTTC
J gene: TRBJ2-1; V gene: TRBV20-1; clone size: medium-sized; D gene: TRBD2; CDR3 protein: CSATGTSGGSSYNEQFF; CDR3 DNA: TGCAGTGCCACCGGGACTAGCGGGGGTAGCTCCTACAATGAGCAGTTCTTC
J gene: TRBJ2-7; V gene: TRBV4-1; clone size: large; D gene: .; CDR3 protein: CASSQGNRRDEQYF; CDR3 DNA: TGCGCCAGCAGCCAAGGAAATCGACGGGACGAGCAGTACTTC
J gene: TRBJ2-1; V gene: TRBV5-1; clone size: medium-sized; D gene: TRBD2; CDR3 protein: CASSLASGSSYNEQFF; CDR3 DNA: TGCGCCAGCAGCTTGGCTAGCGGGAGCTCCTACAATGAGCAGTTCTTC
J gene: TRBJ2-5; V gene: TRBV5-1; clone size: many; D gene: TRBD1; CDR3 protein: CASSSDREETQYF; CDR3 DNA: TGCGCCAGCAGCTCTGACAGGGAAGAGACCCAGTACTTC
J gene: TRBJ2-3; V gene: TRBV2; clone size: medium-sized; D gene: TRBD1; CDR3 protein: CASRRTGQGTDTQYF; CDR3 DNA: TGTGCCAGCAGAAGGACAGGACAAGGCACAGATACGCAGTATTTT
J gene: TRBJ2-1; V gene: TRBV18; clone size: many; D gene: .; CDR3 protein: CASSPRDSYNEQFF; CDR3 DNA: TGTGCCAGCTCACCCCGGGACTCCTACAATGAGCAGTTCTTC
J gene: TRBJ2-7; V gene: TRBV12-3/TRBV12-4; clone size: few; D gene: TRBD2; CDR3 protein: CASSRTSGAYEQYF; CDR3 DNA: TGTGCCAGCAGTCGGACTAGCGGAGCCTACGAGCAGTACTTC
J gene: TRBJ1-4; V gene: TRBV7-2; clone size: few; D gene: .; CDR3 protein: CASSRGEKLFF; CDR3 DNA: TGCGCCAGCAGCCGTGGAGAAAAACTGTTTTTT
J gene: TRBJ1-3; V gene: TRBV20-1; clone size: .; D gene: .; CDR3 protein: CSAIRTSGRTIYF; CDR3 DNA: TGCAGTGCTATCCGGACCTCTGGACGCACCATATATTTT
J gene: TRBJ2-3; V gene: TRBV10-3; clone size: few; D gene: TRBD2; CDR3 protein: CATQRERDTQYF; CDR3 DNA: TGTGCCACCCAGCGGGAGAGGGATACGCAGTATTTT